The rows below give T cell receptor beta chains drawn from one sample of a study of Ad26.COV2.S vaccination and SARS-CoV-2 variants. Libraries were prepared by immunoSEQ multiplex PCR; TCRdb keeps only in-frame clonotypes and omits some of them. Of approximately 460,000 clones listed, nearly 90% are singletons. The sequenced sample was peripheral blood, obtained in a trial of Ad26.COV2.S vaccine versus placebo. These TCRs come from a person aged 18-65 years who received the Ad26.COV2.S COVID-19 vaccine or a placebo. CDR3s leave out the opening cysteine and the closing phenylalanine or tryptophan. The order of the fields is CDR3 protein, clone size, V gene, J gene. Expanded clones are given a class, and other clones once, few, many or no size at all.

SASNSQGAGDTEAF	once	TRBV20-1	TRBJ1-1
ASSATGDVNTEAF	once	TRBV9	TRBJ1-1
AISESPGGINQPQH	once	TRBV10-3	TRBJ1-5
ASSETGGRYEQY	-	TRBV28	TRBJ2-7
ASSLQTGRSYNEQF	-	TRBV9	TRBJ2-1
SVVRGTSTDTQY	-	TRBV29-1	TRBJ2-3
ASSLEPGESLFNEQF	-	TRBV5-1	TRBJ2-1
ASSLDGGYT	-	TRBV5-5	TRBJ1-2
ASSLSGEPREAF	-	TRBV7-2	TRBJ1-1
ASSLGSPGNGYT	-	TRBV5-1	TRBJ1-2
ASSQEYPPGRTEAF	-	TRBV3-1/TRBV3-2	TRBJ1-1
ASSSGRPTDTQY	-	TRBV7-8	TRBJ2-3
ASSQDSGGEQF	-	TRBV4-1	TRBJ2-1
ASSQTGTSGGEQF	-	TRBV6-6	TRBJ2-1
AWNPGHNSPLH	-	TRBV30	TRBJ1-6
ASSARGGGETQY	once	TRBV2	TRBJ2-5
ASSPRGQTSGNTIY	-	TRBV7-9	TRBJ1-3
ASSPERLGSSPLH	-	TRBV7-9	TRBJ1-6
ASSLQGLSINQPQH	-	TRBV2	TRBJ1-5
ASDNNYGYT	-	TRBV7-9	TRBJ1-2
TSRNPGYGVYEQY	-	TRBV1	TRBJ2-7
ASSTTDTGELF	-	TRBV7-3	TRBJ2-2
ASSLGAGNTIY	few	TRBV11-3	TRBJ1-3
ASSSGLTLEAF	once	TRBV27	TRBJ1-1
ATSPRTGGVTEAF	-	TRBV15	TRBJ1-1
ASSLNEKLF	-	TRBV7-9	TRBJ1-4
ASSPQSGLGTNYEKLF	-	TRBV18	TRBJ1-4
ASSKASGRGNTGELF	-	TRBV21-1	TRBJ2-2
AMRTGTQPTYNSPLH	-	TRBV30	TRBJ1-6
ASSLVGSLNEKLF	-	TRBV5-6	TRBJ1-4
ASSYRLGGSYEQY	-	TRBV6-5	TRBJ2-7
ASSQARSTDTQY	-	TRBV3-1/TRBV3-2	TRBJ2-3
ASSSMGGQYNSPLH	-	TRBV13	TRBJ1-6
ASSLPGPSTDTQY	-	TRBV7-9	TRBJ2-3
ASSPIAGAISYNEQF	-	TRBV7-3	TRBJ2-1